This TCR beta chain originates from a study of blood T cell repertoires in COVID-19. Study background: Acute and convalescent COVID-19 samples came from the United States, Italy and Spain. T cells, B-cell-depleted T cells, or PBMCs supplied cDNA or gDNA.

Per the study methods: Nucleated cell counts were estimated from reference gene primer amplification. The data were produced by immunoSEQ multiplex PCR, yet TCRdb's version contains in-frame clones alone and is incomplete. The D gene and trimming were derived from the DNA, and the V and J assignments and clone size from that table. Of approximately 200,000 clones detected, approximately 88% appear once; the ten largest clones hold approximately 4%. The germline V gene has CDR1 SNHLY and CDR2 FYNNEI. The length of the CDR3 is 14 residues. Trimming took 5 bases from V and 8 from J; bases not matched to a gene: 8. This clone has more than one count but fewer than ten.

V gene TRBV2 combines with J gene TRBJ1-4, with 7 bases aligning to TRBD1. This clonotype was sampled from a woman in her 30s with acute or convalescent COVID-19. Sequencing used peripheral blood. The DNA of the CDR3 is TGTGCCAGCAGTCTTGACAGGGTGGACGAAAAACTGTTTTTT. It yields the protein CASSLDRVDEKLFF.